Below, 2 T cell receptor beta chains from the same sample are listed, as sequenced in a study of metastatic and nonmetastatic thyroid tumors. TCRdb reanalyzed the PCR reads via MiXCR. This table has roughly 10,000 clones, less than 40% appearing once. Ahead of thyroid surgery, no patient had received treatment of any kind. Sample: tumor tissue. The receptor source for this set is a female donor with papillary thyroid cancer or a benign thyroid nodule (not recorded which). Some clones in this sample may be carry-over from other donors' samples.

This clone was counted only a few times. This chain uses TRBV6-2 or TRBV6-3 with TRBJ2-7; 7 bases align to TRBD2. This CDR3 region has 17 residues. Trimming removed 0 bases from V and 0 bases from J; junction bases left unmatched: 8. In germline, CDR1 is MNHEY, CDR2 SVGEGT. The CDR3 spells CASSYSVWRETSYEQYV. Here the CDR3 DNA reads TGTGCCAGCAGTTACTCGGTCTGGCGGGAGACCTCCTACGAGCAGTACGTC.

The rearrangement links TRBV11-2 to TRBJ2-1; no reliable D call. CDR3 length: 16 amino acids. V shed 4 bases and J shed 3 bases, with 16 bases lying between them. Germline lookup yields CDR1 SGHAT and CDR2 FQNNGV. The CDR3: CASSYPPGAVYNEQFF. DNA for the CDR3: TGTGCCAGCAGCTATCCCCCGGGTGCCGTCTACAATGAGCAGTTCTTC.